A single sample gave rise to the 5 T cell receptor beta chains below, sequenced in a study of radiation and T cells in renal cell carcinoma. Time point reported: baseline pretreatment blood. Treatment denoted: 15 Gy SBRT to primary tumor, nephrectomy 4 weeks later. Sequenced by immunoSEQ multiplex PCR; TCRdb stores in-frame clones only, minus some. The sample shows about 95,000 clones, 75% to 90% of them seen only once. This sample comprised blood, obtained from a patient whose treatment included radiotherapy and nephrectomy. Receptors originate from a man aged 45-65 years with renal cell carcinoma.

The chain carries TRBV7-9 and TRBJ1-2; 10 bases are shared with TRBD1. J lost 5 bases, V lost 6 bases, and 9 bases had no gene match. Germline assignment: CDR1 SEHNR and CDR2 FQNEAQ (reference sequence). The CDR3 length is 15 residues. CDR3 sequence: CASRLYGTGDYGYTF. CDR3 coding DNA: TGTGCCAGCAGGCTTTACGGGACAGGGGATTATGGCTACACCTTC. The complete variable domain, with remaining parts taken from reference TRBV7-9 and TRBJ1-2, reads DTGVSQNPRHKITKRGQNVTFRCDPISEHNRLYWYRQTLGQGPEFLTYFQNEAQLEKSRLLSDRFSAERPKGSFSTLEIQRTEQGDSAMYLCASRLYGTGDYGYTFGSGTRLTVV.

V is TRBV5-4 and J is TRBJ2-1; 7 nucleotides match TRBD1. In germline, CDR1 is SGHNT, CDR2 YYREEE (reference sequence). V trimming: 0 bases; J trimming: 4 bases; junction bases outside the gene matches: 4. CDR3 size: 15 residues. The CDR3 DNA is TGTGCCAGCAGCTTGGGGGGACAGAGATACAATGAGCAGTTCTTC. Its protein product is CASSLGGQRYNEQFF.

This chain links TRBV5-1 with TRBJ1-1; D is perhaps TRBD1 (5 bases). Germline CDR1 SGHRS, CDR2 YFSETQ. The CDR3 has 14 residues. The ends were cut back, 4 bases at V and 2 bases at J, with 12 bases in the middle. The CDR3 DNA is TGCGCCAGCAGCCCCCGGGACGGAAACACTGAAGCTTTCTTT. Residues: CASSPRDGNTEAFF.

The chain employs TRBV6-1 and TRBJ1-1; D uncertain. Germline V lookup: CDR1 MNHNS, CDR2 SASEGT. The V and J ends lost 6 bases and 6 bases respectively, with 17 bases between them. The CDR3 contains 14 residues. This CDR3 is CASSLIGIGAEAFF. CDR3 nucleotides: TGTGCCAGCAGCTTGATAGGGATTGGGGCTGAAGCTTTCTTT.

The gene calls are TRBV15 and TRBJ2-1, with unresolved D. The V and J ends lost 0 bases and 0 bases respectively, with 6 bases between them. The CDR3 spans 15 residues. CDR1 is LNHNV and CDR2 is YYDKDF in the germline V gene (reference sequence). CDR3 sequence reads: CATSRDGNSYNEQFF. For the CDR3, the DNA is TGTGCCACCAGCAGAGATGGGAACTCCTACAATGAGCAGTTCTTC.